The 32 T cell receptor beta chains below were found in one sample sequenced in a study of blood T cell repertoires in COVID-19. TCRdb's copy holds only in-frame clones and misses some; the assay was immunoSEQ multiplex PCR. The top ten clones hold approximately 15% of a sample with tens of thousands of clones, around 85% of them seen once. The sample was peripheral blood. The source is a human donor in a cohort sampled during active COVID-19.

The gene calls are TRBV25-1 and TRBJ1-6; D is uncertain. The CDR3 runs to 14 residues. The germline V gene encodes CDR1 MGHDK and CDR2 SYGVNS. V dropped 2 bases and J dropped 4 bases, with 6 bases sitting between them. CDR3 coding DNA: TGTGCCAGCAGTGAAGGCCAGTATAATTCACCCCTCCACTTT. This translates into CASSEGQYNSPLHF.

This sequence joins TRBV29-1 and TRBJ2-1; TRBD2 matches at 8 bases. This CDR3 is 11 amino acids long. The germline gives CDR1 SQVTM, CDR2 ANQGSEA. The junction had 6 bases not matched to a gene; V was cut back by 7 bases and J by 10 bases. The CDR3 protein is CSALSGVEQFF. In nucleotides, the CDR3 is TGCAGCGCCCTTAGCGGGGTCGAGCAGTTCTTC.

The DNA of the CDR3 is TGTGCCAGCAGTTACTCGGAGACAGGGTCCTACGAGCAGTACTTC. Translation: CASSYSETGSYEQYF. The chain uses TRBV6-5 and TRBJ2-7; 7 bases align to TRBD1. Looked up from germline, CDR1 is MNHEY and CDR2 is SVGAGI. The CDR3 is 15 residues long. Trimming removed 0 bases from V and 1 base from J; junction bases left unmatched: 3.

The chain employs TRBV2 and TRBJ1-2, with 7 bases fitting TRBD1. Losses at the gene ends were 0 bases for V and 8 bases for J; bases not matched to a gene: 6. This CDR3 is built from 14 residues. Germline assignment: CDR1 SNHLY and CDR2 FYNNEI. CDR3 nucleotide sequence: TGTGCCAGCAGTGAAGCGCTACAGGGGAGAGGCTACACCTTC. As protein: CASSEALQGRGYTF.

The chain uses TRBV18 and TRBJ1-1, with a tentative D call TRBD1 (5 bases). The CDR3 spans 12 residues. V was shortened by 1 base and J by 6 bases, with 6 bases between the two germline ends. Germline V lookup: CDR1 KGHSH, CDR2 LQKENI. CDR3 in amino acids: CASSPLRAEAFF. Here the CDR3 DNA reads TGTGCCAGCTCACCACTCAGGGCTGAAGCTTTCTTT.

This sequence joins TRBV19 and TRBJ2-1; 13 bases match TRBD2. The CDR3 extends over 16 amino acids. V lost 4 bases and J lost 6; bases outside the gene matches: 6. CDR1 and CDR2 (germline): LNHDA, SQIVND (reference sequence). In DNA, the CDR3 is TGTGCCAGTAGTAGGACTAGCGGGAGAGTAAGCAATGAGCAGTTCTTC. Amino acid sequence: CASSRTSGRVSNEQFF.

DNA for the CDR3: TGCAGCGTTAGGGAGTTAGCGTTCTCCTACGAGCAGTACTTC. This codes for CSVRELAFSYEQYF. The rearrangement joins TRBV29-1 to TRBJ2-7, with a possible D match to TRBD2 (5 bases). The ends were cut back, 5 bases at V and 0 bases at J, with 14 bases in the middle. The CDR3 loop spans 14 amino acids. CDR1 SQVTM and CDR2 ANQGSEA come from the germline V gene.

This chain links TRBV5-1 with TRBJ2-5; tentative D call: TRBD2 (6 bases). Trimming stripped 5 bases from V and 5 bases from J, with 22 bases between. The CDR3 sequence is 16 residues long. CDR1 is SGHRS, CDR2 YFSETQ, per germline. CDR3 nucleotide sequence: TGCGCCAGCAGATCCAGCTTGGGCGGGGCCCAGGAGACCCAGTACTTC. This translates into CASRSSLGGAQETQYF.

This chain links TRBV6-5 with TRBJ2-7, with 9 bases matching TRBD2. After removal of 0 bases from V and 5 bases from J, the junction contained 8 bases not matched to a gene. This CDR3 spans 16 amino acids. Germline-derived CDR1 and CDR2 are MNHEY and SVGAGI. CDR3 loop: CASSYSISGRRNEQYF. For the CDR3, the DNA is TGTGCCAGCAGTTACTCGATTAGCGGGAGAAGGAACGAGCAGTACTTC.

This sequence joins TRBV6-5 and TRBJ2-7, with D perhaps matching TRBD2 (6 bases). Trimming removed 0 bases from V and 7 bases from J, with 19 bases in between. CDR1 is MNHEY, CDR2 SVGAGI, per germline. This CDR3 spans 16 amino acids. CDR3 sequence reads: CASSYSKDAGRGEQYF. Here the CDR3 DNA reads TGTGCCAGCAGTTACTCGAAGGATGCGGGGCGCGGGGAGCAGTACTTC.

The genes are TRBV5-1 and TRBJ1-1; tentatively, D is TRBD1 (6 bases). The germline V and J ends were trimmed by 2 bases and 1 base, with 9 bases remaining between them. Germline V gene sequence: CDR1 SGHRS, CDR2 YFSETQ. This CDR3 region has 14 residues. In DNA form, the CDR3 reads TGCGCCAGCAGCTTCGGACAGTCGAACACTGAAGCTTTCTTT. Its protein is CASSFGQSNTEAFF.

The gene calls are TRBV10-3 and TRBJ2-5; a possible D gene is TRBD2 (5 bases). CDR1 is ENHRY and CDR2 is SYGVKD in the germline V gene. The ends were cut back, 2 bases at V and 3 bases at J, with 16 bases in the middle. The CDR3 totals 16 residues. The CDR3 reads CAISERSGLPEETQYF. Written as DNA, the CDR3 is TGTGCCATCAGTGAGCGTTCCGGACTCCCAGAAGAGACCCAGTACTTC.

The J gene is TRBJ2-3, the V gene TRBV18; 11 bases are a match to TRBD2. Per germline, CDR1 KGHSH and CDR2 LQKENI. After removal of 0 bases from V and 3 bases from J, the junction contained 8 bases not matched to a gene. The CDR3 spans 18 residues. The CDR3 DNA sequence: TGTGCCAGCTCACCACCGAACCTAGCGGGAGGACAGACAGATACGCAGTATTTT. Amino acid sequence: CASSPPNLAGGQTDTQYF. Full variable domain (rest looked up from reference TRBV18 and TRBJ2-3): NAGVMQNPRHLVRRRGQEARLRCSPMKGHSHVYWYRQLPEEGLKFMVYLQKENIIDESGMPKERFSAEFPKEGPSILRIQQVVRGDSAAYFCASSPPNLAGGQTDTQYFGPGTRLTVL.

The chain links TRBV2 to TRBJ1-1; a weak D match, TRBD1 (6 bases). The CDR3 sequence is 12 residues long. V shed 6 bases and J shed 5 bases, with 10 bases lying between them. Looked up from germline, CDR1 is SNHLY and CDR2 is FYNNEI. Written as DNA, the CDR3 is TGTGCCAGCAGAGGGGGGGGGACTGAAGCTTTCTTT. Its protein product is CASRGGGTEAFF.

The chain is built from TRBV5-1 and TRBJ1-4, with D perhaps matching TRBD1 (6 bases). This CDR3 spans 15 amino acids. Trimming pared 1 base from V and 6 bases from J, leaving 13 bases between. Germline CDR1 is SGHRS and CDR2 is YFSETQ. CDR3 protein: CASSLQQGRDEKLFF. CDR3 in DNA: TGCGCCAGCAGCTTGCAACAGGGAAGGGATGAAAAACTGTTTTTT.

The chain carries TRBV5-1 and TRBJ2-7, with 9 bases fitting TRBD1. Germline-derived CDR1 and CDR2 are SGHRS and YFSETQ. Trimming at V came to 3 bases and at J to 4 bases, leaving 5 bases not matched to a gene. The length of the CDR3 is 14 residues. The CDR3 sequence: CASSSGQGPYEQYF. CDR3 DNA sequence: TGCGCCAGCAGCTCGGGACAGGGACCTTACGAGCAGTACTTC. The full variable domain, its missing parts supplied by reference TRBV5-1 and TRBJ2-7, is KAGVTQTPRYLIKTRGQQVTLSCSPISGHRSVSWYQQTPGQGLQFLFEYFSETQRNKGNFPGRFSGRQFSNSRSEMNVSTLELGDSALYLCASSSGQGPYEQYFGPGTRLTVT.

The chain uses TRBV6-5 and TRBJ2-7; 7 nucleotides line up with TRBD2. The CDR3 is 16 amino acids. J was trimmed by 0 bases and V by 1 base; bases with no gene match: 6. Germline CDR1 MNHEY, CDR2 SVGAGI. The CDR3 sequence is CASSYFSGPSSYEQYF. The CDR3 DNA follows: TGTGCCAGCAGTTACTTTAGCGGGCCGAGCTCCTACGAGCAGTACTTC.

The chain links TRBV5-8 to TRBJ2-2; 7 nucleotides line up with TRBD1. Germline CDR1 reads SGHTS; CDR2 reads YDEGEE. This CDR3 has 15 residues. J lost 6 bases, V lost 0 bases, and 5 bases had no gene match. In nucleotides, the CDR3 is TGTGCCAGCAGCTTGGTGACAGGGATGCCCGGGGAGCTGTTTTTT. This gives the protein CASSLVTGMPGELFF.

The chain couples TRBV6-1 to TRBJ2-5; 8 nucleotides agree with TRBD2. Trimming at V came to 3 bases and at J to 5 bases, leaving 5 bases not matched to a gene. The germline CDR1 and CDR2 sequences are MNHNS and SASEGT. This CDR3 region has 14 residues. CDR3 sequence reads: CASSDTGGDETQYF. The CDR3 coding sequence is TGTGCCAGCAGTGACACGGGAGGGGATGAGACCCAGTACTTC.

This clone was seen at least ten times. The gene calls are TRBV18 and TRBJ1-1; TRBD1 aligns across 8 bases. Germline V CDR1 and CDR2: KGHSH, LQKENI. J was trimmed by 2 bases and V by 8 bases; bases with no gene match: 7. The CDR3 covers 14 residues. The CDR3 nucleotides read TGTGCCAGCATTCCCGACAGGGGAAACACTGAAGCTTTCTTT. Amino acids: CASIPDRGNTEAFF.

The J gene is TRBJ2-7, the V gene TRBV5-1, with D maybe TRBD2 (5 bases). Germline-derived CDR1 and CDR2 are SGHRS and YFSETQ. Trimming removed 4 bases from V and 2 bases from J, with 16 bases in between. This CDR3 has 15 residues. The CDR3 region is CASSRGNPEAYEQYF. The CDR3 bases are TGCGCCAGCAGCCGAGGGAATCCGGAAGCCTACGAGCAGTACTTC.

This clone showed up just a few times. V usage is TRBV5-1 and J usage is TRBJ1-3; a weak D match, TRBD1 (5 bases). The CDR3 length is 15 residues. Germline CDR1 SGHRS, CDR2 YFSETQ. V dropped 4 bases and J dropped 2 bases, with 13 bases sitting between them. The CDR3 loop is CASSPEGLTGNTIYF. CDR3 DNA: TGCGCCAGCAGCCCGGAGGGGTTAACTGGAAACACCATATATTTT.

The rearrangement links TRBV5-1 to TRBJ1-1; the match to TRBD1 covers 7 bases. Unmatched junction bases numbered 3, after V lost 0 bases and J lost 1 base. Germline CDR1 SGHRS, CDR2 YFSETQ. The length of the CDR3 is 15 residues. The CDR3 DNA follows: TGCGCCAGCAGCTTGGAAGGACAGGCGAACACTGAAGCTTTCTTT. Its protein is CASSLEGQANTEAFF.

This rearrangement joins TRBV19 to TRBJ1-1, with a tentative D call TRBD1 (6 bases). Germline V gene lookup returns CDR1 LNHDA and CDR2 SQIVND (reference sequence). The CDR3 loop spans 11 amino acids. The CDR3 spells CASGRQAEAFF. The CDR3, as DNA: TGTGCTTCTGGGAGACAGGCTGAAGCTTTCTTT.

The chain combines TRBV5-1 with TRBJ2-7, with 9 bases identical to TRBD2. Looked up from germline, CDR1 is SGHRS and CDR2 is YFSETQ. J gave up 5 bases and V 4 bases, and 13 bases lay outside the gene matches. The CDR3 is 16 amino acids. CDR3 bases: TGCGCCAGCAGCCCCCTGACTAGCGGTGTAATTGACGAGCAGTACTTC. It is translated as CASSPLTSGVIDEQYF.

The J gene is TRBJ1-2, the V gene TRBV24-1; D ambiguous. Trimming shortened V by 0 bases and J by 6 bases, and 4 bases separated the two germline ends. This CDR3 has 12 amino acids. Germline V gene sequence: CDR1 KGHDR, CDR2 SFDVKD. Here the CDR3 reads CATSDLTDGYTF. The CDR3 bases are TGTGCCACCAGTGATTTGACGGATGGCTACACCTTC.

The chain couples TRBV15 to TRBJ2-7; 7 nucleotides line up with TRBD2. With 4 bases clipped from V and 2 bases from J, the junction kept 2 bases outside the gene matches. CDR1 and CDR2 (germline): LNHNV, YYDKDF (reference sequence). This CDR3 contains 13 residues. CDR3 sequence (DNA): TGTGCCACCAGCATGGGAGGGACCTACGAGCAGTACTTC. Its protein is CATSMGGTYEQYF. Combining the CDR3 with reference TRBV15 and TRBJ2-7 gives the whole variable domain DAMVIQNPRYQVTQFGKPVTLSCSQTLNHNVMYWYQQKSSQAPKLLFHYYDKDFNNEADTPDNFQSRRPNTSFCFLDIRSPGLGDTAMYLCATSMGGTYEQYFGPGTRLTVT.

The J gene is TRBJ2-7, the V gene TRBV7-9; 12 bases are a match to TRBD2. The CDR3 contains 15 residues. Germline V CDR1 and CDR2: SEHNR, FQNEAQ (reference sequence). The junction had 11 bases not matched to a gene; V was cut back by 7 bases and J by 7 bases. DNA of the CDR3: TGTGCCAGCATCCTACAGACTAGCGGGAGTGGGGAGCAGTACTTC. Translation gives CASILQTSGSGEQYF.

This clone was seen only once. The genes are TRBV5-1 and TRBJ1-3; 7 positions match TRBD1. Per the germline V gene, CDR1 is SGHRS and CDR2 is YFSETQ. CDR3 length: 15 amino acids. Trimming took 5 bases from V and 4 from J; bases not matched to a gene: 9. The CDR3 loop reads CASREAGTEGNTIYF. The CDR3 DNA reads TGCGCCAGCAGGGAAGCCGGGACAGAAGGAAACACCATATATTTT.

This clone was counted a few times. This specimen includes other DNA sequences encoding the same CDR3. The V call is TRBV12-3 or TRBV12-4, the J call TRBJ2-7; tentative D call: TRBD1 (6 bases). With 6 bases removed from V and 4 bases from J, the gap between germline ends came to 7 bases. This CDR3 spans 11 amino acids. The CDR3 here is CASSQGYEQYF. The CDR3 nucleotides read TGTGCCAGCAGCCAGGGGTACGAGCAGTACTTC.

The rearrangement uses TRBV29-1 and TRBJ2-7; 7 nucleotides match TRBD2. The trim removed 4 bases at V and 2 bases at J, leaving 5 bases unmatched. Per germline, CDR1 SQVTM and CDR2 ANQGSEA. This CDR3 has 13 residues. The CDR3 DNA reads TGCAGCGTTGGGGGAGGGCCCACCTACGAGCAGTACTTC. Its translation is CSVGGGPTYEQYF.

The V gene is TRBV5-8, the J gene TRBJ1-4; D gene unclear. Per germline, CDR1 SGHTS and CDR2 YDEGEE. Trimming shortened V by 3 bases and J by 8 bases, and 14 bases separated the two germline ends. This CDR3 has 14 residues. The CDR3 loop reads CASSSRRAGEKLFF. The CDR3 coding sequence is TGTGCCAGCAGCTCCCGGAGGGCCGGGGAAAAACTGTTTTTT.